This T cell receptor beta chain stems from a study of T cell repertoires in cytomegalovirus infection. Overall study: Indications of both CMV infection and matching HLA type were provided by public TCR beta signatures. Overall study findings and caveats: People with CMV and the relevant HLA were identified by cumulative public TCR beta family frequency. The response measured ex vivo was dominated by TCR beta clonotypes (HLA-C-restricted and CMV-specific).

There are many counts of this clonotype. What it recognizes is unknown. Using its own MiXCR run on the reads, TCRdb lists one record per CDR3 protein. The repertoire holds about 260,000 distinct CDR3 sequences, with 12% to 15% as singletons. The CDR3 contains 12 residues. Germline assignment: CDR1 DFQATT and CDR2 SNEGSKA (reference sequence). The ends were cut back, 3 bases at V and 0 bases at J, with 4 bases in the middle. The sequence came from a human donor in good health (CMV status not recorded). Some clones in this sample may be carry-over from other donors' samples. Sequenced input: PBMCs. V and J are TRBV20-1 and TRBJ2-3; D is ambiguous. The CDR3 nucleotides are TGCAGTGCTAGCGGGAGCACAGATACGCAGTATTTT. This translates into CSASGSTDTQYF.